This T cell receptor (beta chain) is from a study of cytomegalovirus exposure and HLA in healthy donors. Study summary: Later analysis reported that the approximately 120 validation repertoires shared the platform of the 500 to 750 first-cohort repertoires.

Clones were read by immunoSEQ multiplex PCR, and TCRdb kept only the in-frame ones, dropping some. The data hold 200,000 or so clones, with just over 90% observed a single time. In its sample, this clone was seen once. The antigen is not known. The V gene end was trimmed by 6 bases and the J gene end by 6 bases; junction bases not matched to a gene: 8. Germline lookup yields CDR1 MNHEY and CDR2 SMNVEV (reference sequence). The CDR3 loop spans 14 amino acids. Study findings and constraints: Rarity held for most TCR sequences, but there were some public TCRs that occurred in many donors. It was about 150 TCR beta chains that were listed as cytomegalovirus-associated. The finding came from a later analysis; first-cohort TCR clusters tended to co-occur in the 95 to 150 validation repertoires.

The rearrangement joins TRBV27 to TRBJ2-1; 7 positions agree with TRBD2. Sequencing used PBMCs. The TCR comes from a young woman in good health and CMV-seronegative. In nucleotides, the CDR3 is TGTGCCAGCAGACTAGCGCGGAGGTCCAATGAGCAGTTCTTC. It yields the protein CASRLARRSNEQFF.